This is a list of T cell receptor beta chains from one sample in a study of shared clonotypes between healthy human individuals. Produced via immunoSEQ multiplex PCR; TCRdb's table is partial and in-frame only. The repertoire holds over a million clones, with around 97% as singletons. The material sequenced was naive CD4+ T cells sorted from blood. These receptors were obtained from a man aged 25 to 40 in good health. Each CDR3 is given with its conserved first and last residue. D genes are given only for firm matches. The size of a clone is reported for some rows only, either as once, few or many, or as a class for expanded clones.

TRBJ2-2	15	TRBV5-1	TRBD2	NA	TGCGCCAGCAGCCCCCAAAGCGGGAAGAGCGGGGAGCTGTTTTTT	CASSPQSGKSGELFF
TRBJ2-6	16	TRBV2	TRBD2	NA	TGTGCCAGCAGACTAGCGGGGGTCTCTGGGGCCAACGTCCTGACTTTC	CASRLAGVSGANVLTF
TRBJ1-5	17	TRBV7-8	NA	NA	TGTGCCAGCAGCTTAGTTACCGGGACATTTAGCAATCAGCCCCAGCATTTT	CASSLVTGTFSNQPQHF
TRBJ2-3	17	TRBV15	NA	NA	TGTGCCACCAGCAGAGATCTCTGGGAGGTCAACACAGATACGCAGTATTTT	CATSRDLWEVNTDTQYF
TRBJ1-1	12	TRBV28	NA	NA	TGTGCCAGCGGCCAGATGAACACTGAAGCTTTCTTT	CASGQMNTEAFF
TRBJ2-7	15	TRBV14	TRBD2	NA	TGTGCCAGCAGCCTCGAGCGGGAGTCTTTACACGAGCAGTACTTC	CASSLERESLHEQYF
TRBJ2-7	16	TRBV5-1	TRBD1	NA	TGCGCCAGCAGCGCCATACCGTCGGACAGGGCCTACGAGCAGTACTTC	CASSAIPSDRAYEQYF
TRBJ2-2	13	TRBV28	NA	once	TGTGCCAGCAGTCCGAGTGAGGGCGGGGAGCTGTTTTTT	CASSPSEGGELFF
TRBJ2-3	11	TRBV30	NA	NA	TGTGCCTGGAGTTCCGCAGATACGCAGTATTTT	CAWSSADTQYF
TRBJ1-2	14	TRBV4-3	NA	once	TGCGCCAGCAGCCAAGAGCCTCTGAGTAATGGCTACACCTTC	CASSQEPLSNGYTF
TRBJ2-7	15	TRBV29-1	TRBD2	NA	TGCAGCGTTGAAGATGCTAGCGGGAGAAGCTACGAGCAGTACTTC	CSVEDASGRSYEQYF
TRBJ2-1	14	TRBV5-4	TRBD2	NA	TGTGCCAGCTCGACTAGCGGGAAGGTATATGAGCAGTTCTTC	CASSTSGKVYEQFF
TRBJ2-3	17	TRBV2	TRBD2	NA	TGTGCCAGCAGACTAGCGGGATGGGAAGGAACCACAGATACGCAGTATTTT	CASRLAGWEGTTDTQYF
TRBJ2-1	15	TRBV28	TRBD1	NA	TGTGCCAGCAGCCCGGGACAGGGGGCCTACAATGAGCAGTTCTTC	CASSPGQGAYNEQFF
TRBJ2-7	14	TRBV19	NA	NA	TGTGCCAGTAGACAAACAGGGATTCCCTACGAGCAGTACTTC	CASRQTGIPYEQYF
TRBJ2-1	14	TRBV19	NA	NA	TGTGCCAGTACCCTGTGGGGCAATAGGAATGAGCAGTTCTTC	CASTLWGNRNEQFF
TRBJ2-3	15	TRBV9	NA	NA	TGTGCCAGCAGCACACAGGTATCGAAGGCAGATACGCAGTATTTT	CASSTQVSKADTQYF
TRBJ1-2	14	TRBV27	NA	NA	TGTGCCAGCAGTCTAGATCCGCGGGCGATTGGCTACACCTTC	CASSLDPRAIGYTF
TRBJ2-1	16	TRBV5-4	TRBD2	NA	TGTGCCAGCAGCCGCCGCGCGGGAGGTTCCTACAATGAGCAGTTCTTC	CASSRRAGGSYNEQFF
TRBJ2-7	15	TRBV29-1	TRBD1	NA	TGCAGCGTTGGGACAGGGGGTTTTAGCTCCTACGAGCAGTACTTC	CSVGTGGFSSYEQYF
TRBJ2-2	17	TRBV27	TRBD2	NA	TGTGCCAGCAGTTTTGTTAGCGGGAGGGCCTTCACCGGGGAGCTGTTTTTT	CASSFVSGRAFTGELFF
TRBJ1-1	15	TRBV9	NA	NA	TGTGCCAGCAGCGCCCTTACATACCCCGGCACTGAAGCTTTCTTT	CASSALTYPGTEAFF
TRBJ2-5	14	TRBV7-8	NA	NA	TGTGCCAGCAGCTTAGGAGATCGGGCAGAGACCCAGTACTTC	CASSLGDRAETQYF
TRBJ1-2	16	TRBV18	TRBD1	once	TGTGCCAGCTCACCACTCTCCGGGGGACAGAACTATGGCTACACCTTC	CASSPLSGGQNYGYTF